This paragraph reports one T cell receptor (beta chain). As yet, its antigen is unknown. The sample originates from a study of T cell responses to AZD1222 COVID-19 vaccine. Whole-study context: Combined were second doses at about 4 or about 12 weeks. Study conclusions and caveats: Mostly white British, mostly female donors; authors suggested clonal diversity may be underestimated. Repertoire sampling was restricted to post-peak T cell response timepoints. Variant regions that are unmutated are reportedly the target of nearly half of spike-specific TCRs.

Germline lookup yields CDR1 MNHEY and CDR2 SVGEGT. The V end was cut by 3 bases, the J end by 0 bases, with 11 bases between. The CDR3 is made up of 16 amino acids. TCRdb's table, derived via immunoSEQ multiplex PCR, lists solely in-frame clones and lacks some. The table records roughly 67,000 clones, approximately 80% of them present only once. The receptor's source is an adult in good health. The chain links TRBV6-2 or TRBV6-3 to TRBJ1-4; possible D gene TRBD1, 5 bases. Sequenced material: peripheral blood, taken on day 0 of AZD1222 vaccination. Here the CDR3 DNA reads TGTGCCAGCAGTTATGGGACCGTTGCAACTAATGAAAAACTGTTTTTT. It translates to CASSYGTVATNEKLFF.